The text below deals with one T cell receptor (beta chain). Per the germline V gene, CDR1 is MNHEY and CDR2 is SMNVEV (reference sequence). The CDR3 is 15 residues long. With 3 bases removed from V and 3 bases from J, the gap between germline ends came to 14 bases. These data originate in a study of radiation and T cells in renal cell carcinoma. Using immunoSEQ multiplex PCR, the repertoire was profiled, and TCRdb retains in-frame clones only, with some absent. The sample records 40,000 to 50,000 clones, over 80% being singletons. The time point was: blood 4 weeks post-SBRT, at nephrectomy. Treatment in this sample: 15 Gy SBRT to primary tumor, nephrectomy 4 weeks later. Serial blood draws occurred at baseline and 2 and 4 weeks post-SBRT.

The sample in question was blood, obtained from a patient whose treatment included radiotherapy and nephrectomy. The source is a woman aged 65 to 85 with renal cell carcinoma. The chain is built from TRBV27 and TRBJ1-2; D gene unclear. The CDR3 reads CASSFVGTADYGYTF. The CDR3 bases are TGTGCCAGCAGTTTCGTGGGAACAGCCGACTATGGCTACACCTTC.